This T cell receptor beta chain is from a study of cytomegalovirus exposure and HLA in healthy donors. At the level of the study: An earlier analysis identified approximately 110 million unique TCR beta sequences in about 179 million T cells. Study findings and constraints: Presence/absence analyses rested on an assumption that sequencing depth was roughly uniform across donors. A later analysis reportedly identified an Asian-associated ancestry cluster as carrying fewer N-insertions than the approximately 670-donor mean.

In this sample, this clone turned up once. No antigen is known for it. Primers: 60 Vbeta forward and 13 Jbeta reverse. Clones were sequenced by immunoSEQ multiplex PCR, and TCRdb holds only the in-frame ones, with some missing. The table includes around 150,000 clones, around 85% detected once. Per the germline V gene, CDR1 is SEHNR and CDR2 is FQNEAQ (reference sequence). The CDR3 has 15 amino acids. The chain recombines TRBV7-9 with TRBJ2-5; 10 positions match TRBD1. The J call may not be correct, given that the DNA end is closer to TRBJ2-7. The clonotype comes from a man between 18 and 35 years old in good health and CMV-seropositive. The specimen was PBMCs. CDR3 nucleotide sequence: TGTGCCAGCAGCTTGGGGGACAGGGGAGTGTACGAGCAGTACTTC. Translating it yields CASSLGDRGVYEQYF.